The sequence of this T cell receptor beta chain was determined in a study of CD8+CD57+ T cells in acquired aplastic anemia. Study at large: Sorted cells (CD4+ and CD8+) yielded DNA amounts that averaged roughly 3.2 ug.

CD8+CD57+ cell expansion, shown by flow cytometry, had occurred in the patients selected for sequencing. In all patients, the disease was severe acquired aplastic anemia. Regarding this clonotype: Its specificity is not known.

Germline loops: CDR1 SEHNR, CDR2 FQNEAQ (reference sequence). V was cut by 5 bases and J by 13 bases, with 16 bases left in between. The CDR3 has 12 amino acids. The template used for profiling TCR beta VDJ and CDR3 was genomic DNA. TCRdb independently ran MiXCR on the reads; one entry per CDR3 protein. The sample lists hundreds of thousands of distinct CDR3 sequences, roughly 82% occurring once. General study findings and limits: Shared by patients and controls, almost 30 CD8+ CDR3s were abundant in patients. Patients showed no significant difference from controls in CD8+ Simpson's diversity.

The sample consisted of sorted CD4+, CD8+, or CD8+CD57+ T cells (not recorded which) from PBMCs. This clonotype was obtained from a human donor with aplastic anemia. The chain combines TRBV7-9 with TRBJ2-3; D unclear. The CDR3 bases are TGTGCCAGCAGCGTAGGGTCAGGTAGGGAGTATTTT. Residues: CASSVGSGREYF.